This T cell receptor beta chain originates from a study of T cells in Graves' hyperthyroidism and ophthalmopathy. The study, taken as a whole, reports: Ophthalmopathy was predicted by the model a median of about 6.7 months ahead of onset.

TCR beta CDR3 regions were amplified from RNA transcripts. When the TCR CDR3 underwent first-round RT-PCR, the HTBI primer set was used. TCRdb processed the multiplex PCR reads anew with MiXCR; each CDR3 protein has one entry. The table lists 600,000 to 700,000 distinct CDR3 sequences, just under 45% of them singletons, with more than 7% in the top ten. Notes on this clonotype: Its antigen is as yet unknown. Sequence at one end of the junction differs from germline and may be a read error.

The CDR3 has 14 amino acids. Germline-derived CDR1 and CDR2 are SEHNR and FQNEAQ (reference sequence). The chain uses TRBV7-9 and TRBJ1-3; TRBD1 is a possible D gene (5 bases). This receptor was taken from an adult man with Graves' disease, either hyperthyroidism or ophthalmopathy (not recorded which). The specimen was peripheral blood or thyroid tissue (not recorded which). In DNA form, the CDR3 reads TGCGCCAGCAGCCTAGGGACGATTGGAAACACCATATATTTT. Its translation is CASSLGTIGNTIYF.